This T cell receptor beta chain emerged from a study of regulatory T cells in long-lasting Graves disease. Time point noted: persistent/refractory GD, antithyroid drugs over 5 years with positive TRAb. Following extraction of RNA from PBMCs, that RNA was used to make the TCR library. Overall study results and limits: Persistent Graves' patients showed a TCR diversity that was lower than that of newly diagnosed ones.

Libraries of TCR beta came from iRepertoire HTBI primers plus Arm-PCR of CDR3 regions. Using its own MiXCR run on the multiplex PCR reads, TCRdb lists one record per CDR3 protein. The sample consists of about 660,000 distinct CDR3 sequences, around 32% of them appearing once. This clonotype was observed once. Its antigen is not known. CDR3 size: 15 residues. Germline values: CDR1 LNHDA, CDR2 SQIVND (reference sequence). The ends were cut back, 6 bases at V and 4 bases at J, with 15 bases in the middle. V is TRBV19 and J is TRBJ2-2; a possible D gene is TRBD1 (6 bases). Sequencing used peripheral blood mononuclear cells (PBMCs), obtained when the disease was refractory, from a patient treated with antithyroid drugs. The receptor was derived from a female donor with Graves disease. The CDR3 DNA reads TGTGCCAGTAGCCTCCCGACAGGCAGCACCGGGGAGCTGTTTTTT. As protein: CASSLPTGSTGELFF.